The T cell receptor beta chain described here comes from a study of blood T cell repertoires in COVID-19. Across the whole study: COVID-19 samples collected from the United States, Italy and Spain covered acute and convalescent phases.

Authors' analysis steps: Reference gene primer amplification gave estimated nucleated cell counts. Only in-frame clones appear in the TCRdb table, and some are missing; sequencing was by immunoSEQ multiplex PCR. D and trimming were read from the DNA, whereas the V and J calls and clone size are those reported in that table. The data show roughly 250,000 clones, around 89% seen once. This CDR3 comprises 16 residues. V lost 8 bases and J lost 0, with 19 bases in between. Germline loops: CDR1 SGHNT, CDR2 YYREEE (reference sequence). Everyone who took part was roughly 18 to 89 years old, and they came from over 20 US areas.

The sequence derives from a man aged 35-49 years who had recovered from COVID-19. Sequenced: PBMCs or T cells enriched from blood (not recorded which). The chain is built from TRBV5-4 and TRBJ2-3; D might be TRBD2 (5 bases). The CDR3 sequence is CASPGSSGFSTDTQYF. As DNA, the CDR3 is TGTGCCAGTCCCGGGTCCAGCGGCTTTAGCACAGATACGCAGTATTTT.